The TCR beta chain described here comes from a study of CXCR3 chemokines and chemotherapy response in bladder cancer. This clonotype was found many times. The CDR3 sequence is 18 residues long. The V and J ends lost 10 bases and 2 bases, in that order; junction bases with no gene match: 17. TCRdb re-called the PCR reads through MiXCR, storing one row per CDR3 protein. The sample has 8,000 to 10,000 distinct CDR3 sequences, 20% to 25% seen once; the top ten hold around 9.5%. The receptor comes from a human donor with bladder cancer that did not respond to neoadjuvant chemotherapy. Sampling was carried out from a patient whose treatment included neoadjuvant chemotherapy. J is TRBJ2-1 and V is TRBV12-3 or TRBV12-4; 10 bases map to TRBD2. The CDR3 spells CATKPGLAPSFTYNEQFF. The CDR3 DNA is TGTGCCACGAAGCCGGGACTAGCGCCTTCTTTTACCTACAATGAGCAGTTCTTC.